Listed below are T cell receptor beta chains from one sample, sequenced in a study of blood T cell repertoires in COVID-19. Here immunoSEQ multiplex PCR was the method, and the copy in TCRdb shows in-frame clones only, minus some. The sample contains 200,000 to 300,000 clones, 86% of which appear only once. The specimen was peripheral blood. The receptor set was obtained from a man older than 75 with acute or convalescent COVID-19. CDR3s include the opening cysteine and the closing phenylalanine or tryptophan. Each record gives: V gene, D gene, clone size, J gene, CDR3 DNA, CDR3 protein. D genes are given only for firm matches. Clone size is stated in some rows and not others, as once, few, many or a class when expanded.

TRBV10-1	TRBD1	-	TRBJ1-5	TGCGCCACCGTCCCGGGACAGAGATATAGCAATCAGCCCCAGCATTTT	CATVPGQRYSNQPQHF
TRBV5-1	-	-	TRBJ1-2	TGCGCCAGCAGCACACTACAGGGATTCAACTATGGCTACACCTTC	CASSTLQGFNYGYTF
TRBV4-1	TRBD1	-	TRBJ1-2	TGCGCCAGCAGCCAACCGACAGGGTTGGGCTACACCTTC	CASSQPTGLGYTF
TRBV12-3/TRBV12-4	TRBD1	-	TRBJ1-5	TGTGCCAGCACCTCCTCATGGACAGGCACCCAGCATTTT	CASTSSWTGTQHF
TRBV18	TRBD1	-	TRBJ1-1	TGTGCCAGCTCATCACAGACAGGGGGCTCGAACACTGAAGCTTTCTTT	CASSSQTGGSNTEAFF
TRBV5-1	TRBD2	-	TRBJ2-1	TGCGCCAGCAGCCTAGGACTAGCGGGAGGGGATGAGCAGTTCTTC	CASSLGLAGGDEQFF
TRBV7-2	-	-	TRBJ1-2	TGTGCCAGCAGTCTGGGGAGGGTGGCCTTGGGCTACACCTTC	CASSLGRVALGYTF
TRBV6-5	-	-	TRBJ2-2	TGTGCCAGCAGGGACAAACCGAACACCGGGGAGCTGTTTTTT	CASRDKPNTGELFF
TRBV11-2	-	once	TRBJ2-7	TGTGCCAGCAGCTCACACAGCTACGAGCAGTACTTC	CASSSHSYEQYF
TRBV6-5	-	once	TRBJ1-1	TGTGCCAGCAGTAGACTGACGCTGAACACTGAAGCTTTCTTT	CASSRLTLNTEAFF
TRBV7-9	TRBD1	-	TRBJ2-3	TGTGCCAGCAGCACCGGGACAGGGGATGTAGATACGCAGTATTTT	CASSTGTGDVDTQYF
TRBV7-2	TRBD2	once	TRBJ2-1	TGTGCCAGCAGCCCGGGGGGACTACAGTTCTTC	CASSPGGLQFF
TRBV12-3/TRBV12-4	-	-	TRBJ2-5	TGTGCCAGCAGTTTCACCCGGTTGGAGACCCAGTACTTC	CASSFTRLETQYF
TRBV7-2	-	-	TRBJ1-1	TGTGCCAGCAGCTTAGGGGTGGGGCAGTGGCCCCGTGAAGCTTTCTTT	CASSLGVGQWPREAFF
TRBV7-9	-	-	TRBJ2-7	TGTGCCAGCACCCTAGAGAGGGGGTACGAGCAGTACTTC	CASTLERGYEQYF
TRBV7-2	TRBD2	-	TRBJ2-5	TGTGCCAGCAGCTTAGAATCCGCGGGGGGGCCAAACCAAGAGACCCAGTACTTC	CASSLESAGGPNQETQYF
TRBV28	TRBD2	-	TRBJ2-3	TGTGCCAGCAGCCCCTCCGCGGGGGGGAACACAGATACGCAGTATTTT	CASSPSAGGNTDTQYF
TRBV5-6	TRBD1	-	TRBJ1-1	TGTGCCAGCAGCTTAGGACAGGGGGCCCTGAACACTGAAGCTTTCTTT	CASSLGQGALNTEAFF
TRBV5-4	TRBD2	-	TRBJ2-1	TGTGCCAGCAGCTTGGCCACTAGCGGGAGTGTCAATGAGCAGTTCTTC	CASSLATSGSVNEQFF
TRBV3-1/TRBV3-2	-	-	TRBJ2-7	TGTGCCAGCAGCTCAGCGGCTGGGGGCTCTCCCTACGAGCAGTACTTC	CASSSAAGGSPYEQYF
TRBV10-1	-	few	TRBJ1-1	TGCGCCAGCAGCTTGGACTCCCGCGGCACTGAAGCTTTCTTT	CASSLDSRGTEAFF
TRBV27	TRBD1	-	TRBJ1-2	TGTGCCAGCAGTTTAAGGGACAGGGGAGGGTATGGCTACACCTTC	CASSLRDRGGYGYTF
TRBV15	-	-	TRBJ1-5	TGTGCCACCAGCAGAGATCGGGGGCAGCCCCAGCATTTT	CATSRDRGQPQHF
TRBV3-1/TRBV3-2	-	-	TRBJ1-5	TGTGCCAGCAGCCAAGGAGGACAGCCCCAGCATTTT	CASSQGGQPQHF
TRBV20-1	-	-	TRBJ1-5	TGCAGTGCTAGTAAAGAGTCGGCGGGTAGTCAGCCCCAGCATTTT	CSASKESAGSQPQHF
TRBV7-2	-	-	TRBJ1-6	TGTGCCAGCAGCCCAAGACAGACCTATAATTCACCCCTCCACTTT	CASSPRQTYNSPLHF
TRBV2	-	-	TRBJ1-2	TGTGCCAGCAGTCCGAAGTCAGGGGTGCGAGGCGGCTACACCTTC	CASSPKSGVRGGYTF
TRBV10-3	-	-	TRBJ1-6	TGTGCCATCAGTGAGTCGTGGAGGGATTCACCCCTCCACTTT	CAISESWRDSPLHF